This TCR beta chain is from a study of OX40 agonist ivuxolimab in advanced cancers. Whole-study context: Enrollees could have had prior anti-PD-1, anti-PD-L1 or anti-CTLA-4 therapy, which more than 30% had received.

Clones were read by immunoSEQ multiplex PCR, and TCRdb kept only the in-frame ones, dropping some. This table has around 64,000 clones, 92% appearing once. Deletions cut 6 bases from V and 5 bases from J, with 15 bases between. This CDR3 comprises 14 residues. The germline CDR1 and CDR2 sequences are MNHEY and SMNVEV (reference sequence). The rearrangement uses TRBV27 and TRBJ2-3; TRBD1 might be the D (6 bases). The source was CD4+ or CD8+ T cells sorted from blood, collected in a trial of the OX40 agonist ivuxolimab. The clonotype was recovered from an adult with an advanced solid tumor such as melanoma, head and neck, liver or kidney cancer. The CDR3 protein is CASRPTGFLDTQYF. CDR3 DNA: TGTGCCAGCAGACCTACAGGGTTCTTAGATACGCAGTATTTT.